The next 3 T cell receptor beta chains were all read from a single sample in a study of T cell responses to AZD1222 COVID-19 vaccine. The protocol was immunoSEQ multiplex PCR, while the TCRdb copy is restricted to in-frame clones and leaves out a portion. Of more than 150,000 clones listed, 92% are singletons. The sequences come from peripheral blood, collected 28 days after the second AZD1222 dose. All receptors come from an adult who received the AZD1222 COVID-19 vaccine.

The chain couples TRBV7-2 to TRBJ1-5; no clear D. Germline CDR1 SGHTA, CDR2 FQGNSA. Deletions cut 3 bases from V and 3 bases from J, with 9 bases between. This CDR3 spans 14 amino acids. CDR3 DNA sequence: TGTGCCAGCAGCTTGCCCGTGGTCAATCAGCCCCAGCATTTT. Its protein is CASSLPVVNQPQHF. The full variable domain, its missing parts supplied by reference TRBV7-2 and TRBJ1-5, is GAGVSQSPSNKVTEKGKDVELRCDPISGHTALYWYRQSLGQGLEFLIYFQGNSAPDKSGLPSDRFSAERTGGSVSTLTIQRTQQEDSAVYLCASSLPVVNQPQHFGDGTRLSIL.

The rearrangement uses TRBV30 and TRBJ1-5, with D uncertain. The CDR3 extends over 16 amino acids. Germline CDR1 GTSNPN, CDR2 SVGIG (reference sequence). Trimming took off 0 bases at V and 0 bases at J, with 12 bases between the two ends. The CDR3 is CAWSVRGRYSNQPQHF. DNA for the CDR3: TGTGCCTGGAGTGTTCGGGGTCGGTATAGCAATCAGCCCCAGCATTTT.

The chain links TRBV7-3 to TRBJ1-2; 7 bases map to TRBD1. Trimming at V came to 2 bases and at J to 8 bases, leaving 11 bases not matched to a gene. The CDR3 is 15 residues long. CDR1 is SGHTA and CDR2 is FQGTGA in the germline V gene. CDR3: CASSLLGRQGEGYTF. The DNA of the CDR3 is TGTGCCAGCAGCTTATTGGGAAGGCAGGGGGAGGGCTACACCTTC. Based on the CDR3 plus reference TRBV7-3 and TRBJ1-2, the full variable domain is GAGVSQTPSNKVTEKGKYVELRCDPISGHTALYWYRQSLGQGPEFLIYFQGTGAADDSGLPNDRFFAVRPEGSVSTLKIQRTERGDSAVYLCASSLLGRQGEGYTFGSGTRLTVV.